This T cell receptor (beta chain) was recovered during a study of liver allograft versus peripheral blood T cells. About the research overall: Liver transplant recipients had T cell receptor repertoires compared between transplanted liver and peripheral blood.

This clonotype was seen many times. Its antigen is as yet unknown. A junction end diverges from the germline sequence, so it may reflect a read error. Whole-study results and caveats: Peripheral blood T cell receptor repertoires reportedly differed from those found within liver allografts.

This CDR3 comprises 13 residues. CDR1 is SGHNT and CDR2 is YYREEE in the germline V gene (reference sequence). TCRdb reprocessed the reads with MiXCR, giving one entry per CDR3 protein. This table holds about 8,400 distinct CDR3 sequences, more than 15% found once. This TCR derives from a human patient who had a liver transplant. A subset of T cells may come from the graft donor. This chain joins TRBV5-4 and TRBJ2-1, with D perhaps matching TRBD1 or TRBD2 (5 bases each). CDR3 amino acids: CASRPATGTLFRF. The CDR3, as DNA: TGTGCCAGCAGACCCGCTACCGGGACCCTTTTTAGGTTC.